A single sample gave rise to the 9 T cell receptor beta chains below, sequenced in a study of blood T cell repertoires in COVID-19. Using immunoSEQ multiplex PCR, the repertoire was profiled, and TCRdb retains in-frame clones only, with some absent. Of about 240,000 clones in the sample, roughly 86% were seen once. The sequencing sample was made of peripheral blood. The receptors were gathered from a woman aged 30 to 39 who had recovered from COVID-19.

V and J are TRBV6-1 and TRBJ2-1, with 10 bases aligning to TRBD2. CDR1 and CDR2 from the germline V gene are MNHNS and SASEGT. The CDR3 is 17 residues long. J lost 1 base, V lost 3 bases, and 6 bases had no gene match. The CDR3 DNA sequence: TGTGCCAGCAGTGACGAGAGGACTAGCGGATCCTACAATGAGCAGTTCTTC. Translation gives CASSDERTSGSYNEQFF.

V is TRBV3-1 (or the pseudogene TRBV3-2) and J is TRBJ1-2; the D gene is possibly TRBD1 (5 bases). Germline loops: CDR1 LGHDT, CDR2 YNNKEL (reference sequence). The CDR3 totals 14 residues. Trimming stripped 4 bases from V and 6 bases from J, with 15 bases between. In DNA, the CDR3 is TGTGCCAGCAGCCGGGGGAGGGGTACTGATGGCTACACCTTC. This gives the protein CASSRGRGTDGYTF.

This chain uses TRBV6-5 with TRBJ2-5; D remains unclear. Germline-derived CDR1 and CDR2 are MNHEY and SVGAGI. The CDR3 loop spans 13 amino acids. Trimming shortened V by 0 bases and J by 4 bases, and 6 bases separated the two germline ends. The DNA for the CDR3 is TGTGCCAGCAGTTACTCAACGCGAGAGACCCAGTACTTC. This translates into CASSYSTRETQYF.

This chain joins TRBV3-1 (or the pseudogene TRBV3-2) and TRBJ1-1; 7 nucleotides line up with TRBD1. The CDR3 is 14 residues long. CDR1 and CDR2 from the germline V gene are LGHDT and YNNKEL (reference sequence). After removal of 4 bases from V and 5 bases from J, the junction contained 7 bases not matched to a gene. As DNA, the CDR3 is TGTGCCAGCAGCCTAAGGAGGGGGCGGACTGAAGCTTTCTTT. Its protein product is CASSLRRGRTEAFF.

The genes are TRBV5-6 and TRBJ1-6, with 9 bases lining up with TRBD1. With 3 bases clipped from V and 12 bases from J, the junction kept 10 bases outside the gene matches. CDR3 length equals 15 residues. CDR1 is SGHDT and CDR2 is YYEEEE in the germline V gene. This CDR3 reads CASSSLQGATLPLHF. CDR3 sequence (DNA): TGTGCCAGCAGCTCACTACAGGGGGCTACGTTACCCCTCCACTTT.

The rearrangement links TRBV2 to TRBJ1-1; tentative D call: TRBD1 (5 bases). CDR1 and CDR2 from the germline V gene are SNHLY and FYNNEI. The CDR3 runs 13 residues. Trimming pared 3 bases from V and 6 bases from J, leaving 11 bases between. The CDR3 DNA follows: TGTGCCAGCAGTGAGGGCAGGGTCGCTGAAGCTTTCTTT. It codes for CASSEGRVAEAFF.

This clone was picked up one time. This rearrangement joins TRBV4-2 to TRBJ1-4, with 9 bases that match TRBD1. The germline CDR1 and CDR2 sequences are LGHNA and YNFKEQ. The CDR3 sequence is 17 residues long. V trimming: 4 bases; J trimming: 4 bases; junction bases outside the gene matches: 10. Here the CDR3 reads CASSPTPDRGLNEKLFF. CDR3 sequence (DNA): TGTGCCAGCAGCCCAACTCCGGACAGGGGCCTTAATGAAAAACTGTTTTTT.

Written as DNA, the CDR3 is TGTGCCAGCAGTTTGCGAGGGGGAGCTAACTATGGCTACACCTTC. Protein product: CASSLRGGANYGYTF. This rearrangement joins TRBV27 to TRBJ1-2, with D perhaps matching TRBD1 (6 bases). V lost 3 bases, J lost 0 bases, and 11 bases lay in between. The CDR3 is made up of 15 amino acids. Germline loops: CDR1 MNHEY, CDR2 SMNVEV (reference sequence).

The sample holds a few counts of this clone. V gene TRBV27 combines with J gene TRBJ1-2; a weak D match, TRBD1 (5 bases). Germline lookup yields CDR1 MNHEY and CDR2 SMNVEV (reference sequence). Trimming left V 3 bases short and J 2 bases short, with 13 bases between. The CDR3 loop spans 15 amino acids. The CDR3, as DNA: TGTGCCAGCAGTTTGTCAAGGGGAAACAACTATGGCTACACCTTC. This gives the protein CASSLSRGNNYGYTF.